This T cell receptor beta chain stems from a study of Ad26.COV2.S vaccination and SARS-CoV-2 variants. Study context: Ad26.COV2.S shots went into the muscle once or twice, 56 days apart.

Specified treatment: some 20 received Ad26.COV2.S at low or high dose, single or two shots; about 5 received placebo; per-sample allocation not given. Each sample was drawn 63 days after the first injection (of vaccine or placebo). Donation was by an adult aged 18-55 years who was in Boston. An Ad26 vector was used to express Wuhan-strain SARS-CoV-2 spike as the vaccine. With respect to this clone: The antigen remains unidentified.

Between the trimmed V and J ends, which lost 4 bases and 0 bases, there was a span of 10 bases. The CDR3 has 16 residues. Germline V CDR1 and CDR2: MNHNS, SASEGT. Only in-frame clones appear in the TCRdb table, and some are missing; sequencing was by immunoSEQ multiplex PCR. The sample includes about 400,000 clones, 89% of them seen just once. The study's findings and limits: After vaccination, substantial breadth of spike-specific CD8+ and CD4+ responses was reported.

The V and J genes are TRBV6-1 and TRBJ2-6; D ambiguous. The sequence was obtained from a person aged 18-60 years who received the Ad26.COV2.S COVID-19 vaccine or a placebo. The sequenced sample was peripheral blood, obtained in a trial of Ad26.COV2.S vaccine versus placebo. The CDR3 here is CASSGSRSSGANVLTF. The CDR3 region has the DNA TGTGCCAGCAGTGGGTCGAGATCCTCTGGGGCCAACGTCCTGACTTTC.